The 30 T cell receptor beta chains below all came from one sample that was sequenced in a study of blood T cell repertoires in COVID-19. TCRdb keeps only in-frame clones here, not all; method: immunoSEQ multiplex PCR. The table records 290,000 or so clones, almost 85% of them present only once. Sequencing was performed on peripheral blood. Receptors originate from a man aged 50-59 years with active or convalescent COVID-19.

The chain employs TRBV27 and TRBJ1-2, with 8 nucleotides matching TRBD1. V was pared by 4 bases and J by 8 bases, with 9 bases of the junction left unmatched. The CDR3 consists of 14 residues. In germline, CDR1 is MNHEY, CDR2 SMNVEV (reference sequence). The CDR3 DNA is TGTGCCAGCAGTTCCCGGACAGGGCAATCAGGCTACACCTTC. This sequence encodes CASSSRTGQSGYTF.

CDR3 sequence reads: CASSGLEGNTGELFF. CDR3 in DNA: TGTGCCAGCAGCGGGCTGGAGGGGAACACCGGGGAGCTGTTTTTT. The rearrangement joins TRBV9 to TRBJ2-2; D is possibly TRBD2 (6 bases). Trimming shortened V by 3 bases and J by 1 base, and 10 bases separated the two germline ends. The germline V gene encodes CDR1 SGDLS and CDR2 YYNGEE. CDR3 size: 15 residues.

This rearrangement joins TRBV19 to TRBJ1-2; D gene ambiguous. The CDR3 is 16 residues long. The V end lost 2 bases, the J end lost 5 bases, and 18 bases lay between the germline ends. Per germline, CDR1 LNHDA and CDR2 SQIVND (reference sequence). CDR3 bases: TGTGCCAGTAGTATAAGCCAGGCGATCCCATCATATGGCTACACCTTC. Protein: CASSISQAIPSYGYTF.

The chain links TRBV18 to TRBJ2-3, with a possible D match to TRBD1 (5 bases). The V end was cut by 4 bases, the J end by 2 bases, with 10 bases between. The CDR3 has 14 residues. The germline V gene has CDR1 KGHSH and CDR2 LQKENI. Here the CDR3 reads CASSLQGPTDTQYF. The CDR3 nucleotides read TGTGCCAGCTCACTCCAGGGTCCCACAGATACGCAGTATTTT. Combining the CDR3 with reference TRBV18 and TRBJ2-3 gives the whole variable domain NAGVMQNPRHLVRRRGQEARLRCSPMKGHSHVYWYRQLPEEGLKFMVYLQKENIIDESGMPKERFSAEFPKEGPSILRIQQVVRGDSAAYFCASSLQGPTDTQYFGPGTRLTVL.

The V and J genes are TRBV7-2 and TRBJ1-6; D is uncertain. Germline CDR1 is SGHTA and CDR2 is FQGNSA. The V and J ends lost 4 bases and 5 bases respectively, with 12 bases between them. The length of the CDR3 is 15 residues. Here the CDR3 reads CASSSLGRDNSPLHF. The CDR3 coding sequence is TGTGCCAGCAGCTCCCTCGGGAGGGATAATTCACCCCTCCACTTT.

The chain links TRBV6-1 to TRBJ2-7; TRBD1 aligns across 8 bases. V lost 0 bases to trimming and J lost 8 bases; unmatched junction nucleotides: 15. The CDR3 runs to 17 residues. From germline, CDR1 is MNHNS and CDR2 SASEGT. In nucleotides, the CDR3 is TGTGCCAGCAGTGAAGCATTCGATCAGGGGGCGCGTAGTAAGCAGTACTTC. It encodes CASSEAFDQGARSKQYF.

The chain joins TRBV11-2 to TRBJ2-2; 7 nucleotides line up with TRBD1. Trimming removed 5 bases from V and 2 bases from J; junction bases left unmatched: 5. Germline V lookup: CDR1 SGHAT, CDR2 FQNNGV. This CDR3 contains 15 residues. CDR3 coding DNA: TGTGCCAGCAGCGAACAGGGGTTCAACACCGGGGAGCTGTTTTTT. Translation: CASSEQGFNTGELFF.

The chain joins TRBV7-9 to TRBJ1-5; TRBD1 agrees at 7 bases. Per germline, CDR1 SEHNR and CDR2 FQNEAQ (reference sequence). With V trimmed by 4 bases and J by 4 bases, 4 bases remained unmatched. The CDR3 covers 14 residues. CDR3 bases: TGTGCCAGCAGCTCAGGGGGGCAGAATCAGCCCCAGCATTTT. Protein product: CASSSGGQNQPQHF. Using reference TRBV7-9 and TRBJ1-5 for the parts outside the CDR3, the full variable domain is DTGVSQNPRHKITKRGQNVTFRCDPISEHNRLYWYRQTLGQGPEFLTYFQNEAQLEKSRLLSDRFSAERPKGSFSTLEIQRTEQGDSAMYLCASSSGGQNQPQHFGDGTRLSIL.

This sequence joins TRBV3-1 (or the pseudogene TRBV3-2) and TRBJ2-4, with TRBD1 matching over 9 bases. CDR3 length: 16 amino acids. V lost 5 bases, J lost 7 bases, and 12 bases stayed unmatched. Germline lookup yields CDR1 LGHDT and CDR2 YNNKEL (reference sequence). The CDR3: CASSTSQGASRNIQYF. For the CDR3, the DNA is TGTGCCAGCAGCACCTCACAGGGGGCTAGCCGGAACATTCAGTACTTC.

The J gene is TRBJ2-5, the V gene TRBV6-2 or TRBV6-3; 7 nucleotides agree with TRBD2. Looked up from germline, CDR1 is MNHEY and CDR2 is SVGEGT. CDR3 length: 14 amino acids. Losses at the gene ends were 2 bases for V and 9 bases for J; bases not matched to a gene: 9. The CDR3 loop reads CASSYQGLLLPQYF. CDR3 bases: TGTGCCAGCAGTTACCAGGGACTACTCCTGCCCCAGTACTTC.

The chain is built from TRBV15 and TRBJ1-1; D gene unclear. V was pared by 5 bases and J by 0 bases, with 13 bases between. This CDR3 comprises 15 residues. Germline loops: CDR1 LNHNV, CDR2 YYDKDF (reference sequence). CDR3 nucleotides: TGTGCCACCAGCTCGTCCGGGTGGATGAACACTGAAGCTTTCTTT. Its protein is CATSSSGWMNTEAFF.

The chain recombines TRBV5-4 with TRBJ1-2; 9 nucleotides align to TRBD1. The CDR3 consists of 14 residues. With 5 bases clipped from V and 6 bases from J, the junction kept 8 bases outside the gene matches. CDR1 and CDR2 (germline): SGHNT, YYREEE (reference sequence). The CDR3 loop reads CASRLFGQGNGYTF. DNA of the CDR3: TGTGCCAGCAGGTTATTTGGACAGGGGAATGGCTACACCTTC.

The J gene is TRBJ1-4, the V gene TRBV7-9; 9 nucleotides agree with TRBD1. CDR1 is SEHNR and CDR2 is FQNEAQ in the germline V gene (reference sequence). Trimming removed 6 bases from V and 8 bases from J; junction bases left unmatched: 10. CDR3 length: 15 residues. The CDR3 loop reads CASSYTGGVREKLFF. CDR3 coding DNA: TGTGCCAGCAGTTATACAGGGGGCGTCCGGGAAAAACTGTTTTTT.

The V call is TRBV28, the J call TRBJ1-5; 7 bases align to TRBD1. Per the germline V gene, CDR1 is MDHEN and CDR2 is SYDVKM. The CDR3 spans 14 residues. V shed 7 bases, J shed 2 bases, and the junction held 5 bases outside the gene matches. In nucleotides, the CDR3 is TGTGCCAGCACACAGGGGACACGCAATCAGCCCCAGCATTTT. This sequence encodes CASTQGTRNQPQHF. Using reference TRBV28 and TRBJ1-5 for the parts outside the CDR3, the full variable domain is DVKVTQSSRYLVKRTGEKVFLECVQDMDHENMFWYRQDPGLGLRLIYFSYDVKMKEKGDIPEGYSVSREKKERFSLILESASTNQTSMYLCASTQGTRNQPQHFGDGTRLSIL.

The rearrangement joins TRBV6-4 to TRBJ1-6; no firm D call. The CDR3 length is 15 residues. Germline CDR1 MRHNA, CDR2 SNTAGT. V was clipped by 4 bases and J by 8 bases, with 15 bases between them. The CDR3 nucleotides read TGTGCCAGCAGTGCCGAAATGGGCCTCGATTCACCCCTCCACTTT. Translating gives CASSAEMGLDSPLHF.

This chain connects TRBV7-9 to TRBJ2-2; no clear D. V lost 3 bases to trimming and J lost 5 bases, with 10 bases between them. CDR1 is SEHNR and CDR2 is FQNEAQ in the germline V gene (reference sequence). CDR3 length: 14 amino acids. Here the CDR3 DNA reads TGTGCCAGCAGCTTTGCGTCCGTAACCGGGGAGCTGTTTTTT. It codes for CASSFASVTGELFF.

V usage is TRBV5-1 and J usage is TRBJ1-1, with a possible D match to TRBD1 (5 bases). Trimming pared 0 bases from V and 4 bases from J, leaving 10 bases between. Germline CDR1 reads SGHRS; CDR2 reads YFSETQ. The CDR3 is made up of 14 amino acids. The CDR3 region is CASSLGQGSTEAFF. In DNA, the CDR3 is TGCGCCAGCAGCTTGGGTCAGGGATCCACTGAAGCTTTCTTT. Supplemented by reference TRBV5-1 and TRBJ1-1, the full variable domain reads KAGVTQTPRYLIKTRGQQVTLSCSPISGHRSVSWYQQTPGQGLQFLFEYFSETQRNKGNFPGRFSGRQFSNSRSEMNVSTLELGDSALYLCASSLGQGSTEAFFGQGTRLTVV.

The V and J genes are TRBV7-6 and TRBJ2-3; 14 positions agree with TRBD2. Germline V gene data show CDR1 as SGHVS and CDR2 as FNYEAQ. V shed 5 bases, J shed 6 bases, and the junction held 7 bases outside the gene matches. This CDR3 comprises 16 residues. CDR3: CASSLGTSGRADTQYF. The CDR3 DNA is TGTGCCAGCAGCCTTGGGACTAGCGGGAGAGCCGATACGCAGTATTTT. Looking up the rest from reference TRBV7-6 and TRBJ2-3 gives the full variable domain: GAGVSQSPRYKVTKRGQDVALRCDPISGHVSLYWYRQALGQGPEFLTYFNYEAQQDKSGLPNDRFSAERPEGSISTLTIQRTEQRDSAMYRCASSLGTSGRADTQYFGPGTRLTVL.

The chain carries TRBV2 and TRBJ2-2; D could derive from TRBD1 or TRBD2 (7 bases each). The CDR3 is 13 amino acids. Germline assignment: CDR1 SNHLY and CDR2 FYNNEI. Trimming shortened V by 11 bases and J by 4 bases, and 14 bases separated the two germline ends. CDR3 in amino acids: CAGTGEGTGELFF. CDR3 nucleotides: TGTGCCGGCACAGGGGAGGGCACCGGGGAGCTGTTTTTT.

The chain is built from TRBV2 and TRBJ2-3; 10 bases map to TRBD1. There are 16 residues in the CDR3. From germline, CDR1 is SNHLY and CDR2 FYNNEI. V dropped 8 bases and J dropped 4; count of bases not matched to a gene: 12. The CDR3 reads CASLDRRQGAADTQYF. The CDR3 nucleotides read TGTGCCAGCCTGGACAGACGACAGGGGGCCGCAGATACGCAGTATTTT.

DNA of the CDR3: TGTGCCAGCAGCCAAAGACTAGCGGCCTACAATGAGCAGTTCTTC. It translates to CASSQRLAAYNEQFF. This chain uses TRBV3-1 (or the pseudogene TRBV3-2) with TRBJ2-1; 9 nucleotides line up with TRBD2. The CDR3 contains 15 residues. The V gene's germline CDR1 is LGHDT and CDR2 YNNKEL (reference sequence). Trimming at V came to 2 bases and at J to 2 bases, leaving 1 base not matched to a gene.

The chain employs TRBV7-3 and TRBJ2-1; 8 nucleotides align to TRBD2. The J segment lost 6 bases and the V segment lost 3 bases, leaving 4 bases of the junction unmatched. Germline V gene data show CDR1 as SGHTA and CDR2 as FQGTGA. The CDR3 has 14 residues. The CDR3 DNA sequence: TGTGCCAGCAGCTTCGGACTAGCATCCAATGAGCAGTTCTTC. It is translated as CASSFGLASNEQFF.

The chain recombines TRBV5-1 with TRBJ2-1; tentatively, D is TRBD1 (5 bases). The CDR3 has 18 residues. Trimming took 4 bases from V and 4 from J, leaving 24 bases between them. Per the germline V gene, CDR1 is SGHRS and CDR2 is YFSETQ. CDR3 residues: CASSPDPVKQVSYNEQFF. CDR3 coding DNA: TGCGCCAGCAGCCCAGACCCGGTTAAACAGGTATCATACAATGAGCAGTTCTTC. Filled out from reference TRBV5-1 and TRBJ2-1, the complete variable domain reads KAGVTQTPRYLIKTRGQQVTLSCSPISGHRSVSWYQQTPGQGLQFLFEYFSETQRNKGNFPGRFSGRQFSNSRSEMNVSTLELGDSALYLCASSPDPVKQVSYNEQFFGPGTRLTVL.

This chain uses TRBV7-6 with TRBJ2-1; TRBD1 matches 7 bases. CDR1 SGHVS and CDR2 FNYEAQ come from the germline V gene. This CDR3 is 15 amino acids long. V gave up 4 bases and J gave up 5 bases; unmatched junction bases: 8. The CDR3 sequence is CASSSNRGPNNEQFF. For the CDR3, the DNA is TGTGCCAGCAGCTCTAACAGGGGTCCCAACAATGAGCAGTTCTTC.

The J gene is TRBJ2-3, the V gene TRBV5-4, with TRBD2 matching over 11 bases. Germline V lookup: CDR1 SGHNT, CDR2 YYREEE (reference sequence). There are 15 residues in the CDR3. V gave up 1 base and J gave up 4 bases; unmatched junction bases: 2. CDR3 residues: CASSLMTSGADTQYF. DNA for the CDR3: TGTGCCAGCAGCTTGATGACTAGCGGGGCAGATACGCAGTATTTT.

In its sample, this clone was seen once. The gene calls are TRBV18 and TRBJ1-3; no reliable D call. V was cut by 0 bases and J by 2 bases, with 8 bases left in between. The CDR3 totals 15 residues. Germline CDR1 reads KGHSH; CDR2 reads LQKENI. CDR3 loop: CASSPPSGPGNTIYF. As DNA, the CDR3 is TGTGCCAGCTCACCACCCTCTGGGCCTGGAAACACCATATATTTT.

J is TRBJ2-1 and V is TRBV3-1 (or the pseudogene TRBV3-2), with 12 bases fitting TRBD2. The V gene's germline CDR1 is LGHDT and CDR2 YNNKEL (reference sequence). The trim removed 1 base at V and 10 bases at J, leaving 5 bases unmatched. The CDR3 has 15 amino acids. The DNA of the CDR3 is TGTGCCAGCAGCCAAGGGACTAGCGGGATCAGCGAGCAGTTCTTC. Translated: CASSQGTSGISEQFF.

The chain carries TRBV27 and TRBJ1-6, with D unclear. This CDR3 has 14 residues. Germline V lookup: CDR1 MNHEY, CDR2 SMNVEV (reference sequence). V shed 3 bases and J shed 5 bases, with 8 bases lying between them. The DNA of the CDR3 is TGTGCCAGCAGTTTCGAGGCCAATAATTCACCCCTCCACTTT. This sequence encodes CASSFEANNSPLHF.

The chain couples TRBV19 to TRBJ2-2; D is possibly TRBD2 (6 bases). Germline CDR1 LNHDA, CDR2 SQIVND (reference sequence). This CDR3 is 16 amino acids long. Between the trimmed V and J ends, which lost 5 bases and 2 bases, there was a span of 15 bases. CDR3 protein: CASSGPPGLNTGELFF. CDR3 DNA: TGTGCCAGTAGTGGGCCCCCGGGACTTAACACCGGGGAGCTGTTTTTT.

With regard to this clone: The same CDR3 can be traced to other DNA sequences in this sample. The chain recombines TRBV5-6 with TRBJ1-2, with 10 positions matching TRBD1. Germline V gives CDR1 SGHDT, CDR2 YYEEEE. The CDR3 extends over 16 amino acids. The ends lost 4 bases at V and 0 bases at J; junction bases unmatched: 6. CDR3 coding DNA: TGTGCCAGCAGCCCAGGGACAGGGGAGGCTAACTATGGCTACACCTTC. Translation gives CASSPGTGEANYGYTF.